Reported below is one T cell receptor (beta chain). Antigen specificity is unknown. This CDR3 comprises 13 residues. Trimming cost V 3 bases and J 4 bases, with 9 bases left between them. Germline-derived CDR1 and CDR2 are ENHRY and SYGVKD. Original processing notes: Pooled Tregs gave about 5.65x10^4 patient and around 96,000 donor TCRbeta sequences. Assay used: immunoSEQ multiplex PCR; TCRdb lists only in-frame clones, some missing. Clone size and V and J calls were adopted from that table, with D and trimming inferred from the DNA. The table records tens of thousands of clones, 92% of them present only once. The regulatory T cell sort gate was CD4+CD25hiCD127low/negative. The data stem from a study of B cell selection in AIRE deficiency. Study-level findings and limits: Of 3,500 to 4,000 shared Treg TCRbeta sequences, roughly 32% were healthy-donor-only and about 9.1% patient-only.

The material sequenced was CD4+CD25+ Tregs sorted from PBMCs. The receptor was derived from a human donor in good health. The chain employs TRBV10-3 and TRBJ2-5, with D unclear. CDR3 sequence: CAISDPTIETQYF. CDR3 DNA sequence: TGTGCCATCAGTGACCCGACCATAGAGACCCAGTACTTC.